A selection of T cell receptor beta chains follows, all from one sample in a study of Ad26.COV2.S vaccination and SARS-CoV-2 variants. The protocol was immunoSEQ multiplex PCR, while the TCRdb copy is restricted to in-frame clones and leaves out a portion. Among about 350,000 clones listed, about 85% were seen once. The specimen was peripheral blood, collected in a trial of Ad26.COV2.S vaccine versus placebo. The receptors originated from a person between 18 and 65 years old who received the Ad26.COV2.S COVID-19 vaccine or a placebo. Each CDR3 is given with its conserved first and last residue. The D gene is left open where the match is weak. The size field is filled for only some rows; it gives once, few, many or a size class.

abundance: NA
v_gene: TRBV3-1/TRBV3-2
d_gene: NA
j_gene: TRBJ1-1
CDR3nt: TGTGCCAGCAGCCTCAACGGGGAGACTGAAGCTTTCTTT
CDR3aa: CASSLNGETEAFF

abundance: NA
v_gene: TRBV7-2
d_gene: NA
j_gene: TRBJ1-2
CDR3nt: TGTGCCAGCAGCTTAGATAGAGTGGATGGCTACACCTTC
CDR3aa: CASSLDRVDGYTF

abundance: NA
v_gene: TRBV18
d_gene: NA
j_gene: TRBJ2-4
CDR3nt: TGTGCCAGCTCACCGGTCCGTGGCATTCAGTACTTC
CDR3aa: CASSPVRGIQYF

abundance: NA
v_gene: TRBV18
d_gene: TRBD2
j_gene: TRBJ2-2
CDR3nt: TGTGCCAGCTCACTATTCACTAGCGGCATTAACACCGGGGAGCTGTTTTTT
CDR3aa: CASSLFTSGINTGELFF

abundance: NA
v_gene: TRBV6-5
d_gene: TRBD1
j_gene: TRBJ1-1
CDR3nt: TGTGCCAGCAGTTACTCAAGACAGGGGGTCACTGAAGCTTTCTTT
CDR3aa: CASSYSRQGVTEAFF

abundance: NA
v_gene: TRBV3-1/TRBV3-2
d_gene: NA
j_gene: TRBJ2-5
CDR3nt: TGTGCCAGCAGCCAGCGGGGACCCGCGGAGACCCAGTACTTC
CDR3aa: CASSQRGPAETQYF

abundance: NA
v_gene: TRBV21-1
d_gene: NA
j_gene: TRBJ1-6
CDR3nt: TGTGCCAGCAGCAACTTCCGGGACAGGGGAACCTCACCCCTCCACTTT
CDR3aa: CASSNFRDRGTSPLHF

abundance: NA
v_gene: TRBV9
d_gene: TRBD2
j_gene: TRBJ2-7
CDR3nt: TGTGCCAGCAGCCCCCGGACTAGCGGGGGTGCCGAGCAGTACTTC
CDR3aa: CASSPRTSGGAEQYF

abundance: NA
v_gene: TRBV6-2/TRBV6-3
d_gene: NA
j_gene: TRBJ1-2
CDR3nt: TGTGCCAGCAGTTATAGCTTCTATGGCTACACCTTC
CDR3aa: CASSYSFYGYTF

abundance: once
v_gene: TRBV5-6
d_gene: NA
j_gene: TRBJ2-3
CDR3nt: TGTGCCAGCAGCTTGGACCTTGGCGGCAAGGCGGGTACGCAGTATTTT
CDR3aa: CASSLDLGGKAGTQYF

abundance: NA
v_gene: TRBV5-4
d_gene: TRBD1
j_gene: TRBJ2-6
CDR3nt: TGTGCCAGCACCCGGGACAGGGGGACTGGGGCCAACGTCCTGACTTTC
CDR3aa: CASTRDRGTGANVLTF

abundance: NA
v_gene: TRBV11-2
d_gene: NA
j_gene: TRBJ1-4
CDR3nt: TGTGCCAGCAGCTACTCGTCCGAAAAACTGTTTTTT
CDR3aa: CASSYSSEKLFF

abundance: NA
v_gene: TRBV5-1
d_gene: NA
j_gene: TRBJ1-4
CDR3nt: TGCGCCAGCAGCTTGGCCTTGGGTTCTGAAAAACTGTTTTTT
CDR3aa: CASSLALGSEKLFF

abundance: NA
v_gene: TRBV5-4
d_gene: NA
j_gene: TRBJ2-3
CDR3nt: TGTGCCAGCAGCTCCTCCGGGAGCCCAGATACGCAGTATTTT
CDR3aa: CASSSSGSPDTQYF

abundance: NA
v_gene: TRBV28
d_gene: NA
j_gene: TRBJ2-2
CDR3nt: TGTGCCAGCGTTGACCCCGGGACCCGGGGCGGGGAGCTGTTTTTT
CDR3aa: CASVDPGTRGGELFF

abundance: NA
v_gene: TRBV2
d_gene: TRBD1
j_gene: TRBJ2-1
CDR3nt: TGTGCCAGTGGAGGACAGGGCCGGGATGAGCAGTTCTTC
CDR3aa: CASGGQGRDEQFF

abundance: NA
v_gene: TRBV4-3
d_gene: NA
j_gene: TRBJ1-4
CDR3nt: TGCGCCAGCAGCCAAGAAGAGGTCCTGAGAGAAAAACTGTTTTTT
CDR3aa: CASSQEEVLREKLFF

abundance: few
v_gene: TRBV9
d_gene: NA
j_gene: TRBJ1-2
CDR3nt: TGTGCCAGCAGCGTAGAGGGGCATGGCTACACCTTC
CDR3aa: CASSVEGHGYTF

abundance: NA
v_gene: TRBV7-2
d_gene: TRBD2
j_gene: TRBJ2-3
CDR3nt: TGTGCCAGCAGCCCCATTGGACTAGCGGGAGGCACAGATACGCAGTATTTT
CDR3aa: CASSPIGLAGGTDTQYF

abundance: NA
v_gene: TRBV3-1/TRBV3-2
d_gene: TRBD1
j_gene: TRBJ2-5
CDR3nt: TGTGCCAGCAGCTTAGGTTACGGGACAGCGACATTCCGAGAGACCCAGTACTTC
CDR3aa: CASSLGYGTATFRETQYF

abundance: NA
v_gene: TRBV28
d_gene: TRBD2
j_gene: TRBJ2-5
CDR3nt: TGTGCCAGCAGCGCGGGAGCAGAGACCCAGTACTTC
CDR3aa: CASSAGAETQYF

abundance: few
v_gene: TRBV29-1
d_gene: TRBD2
j_gene: TRBJ2-7
CDR3nt: TGCAGCGTTGAACGGGGGACTAGCGGGAGTCTCGAGCAGTACTTC
CDR3aa: CSVERGTSGSLEQYF

abundance: NA
v_gene: TRBV6-2/TRBV6-3
d_gene: TRBD1
j_gene: TRBJ1-1
CDR3nt: TGTGCCAGCAGTCGACTCGGACAGGAAACGAACACTGAAGCTTTCTTT
CDR3aa: CASSRLGQETNTEAFF

abundance: NA
v_gene: TRBV28
d_gene: NA
j_gene: TRBJ2-3
CDR3nt: TGTGCCAGCAGTTTATCGGGCTGGGGATACGGGTATTTT
CDR3aa: CASSLSGWGYGYF

abundance: NA
v_gene: TRBV5-1
d_gene: NA
j_gene: TRBJ2-2
CDR3nt: TGCGCCAGCAGCTTGGTCGTGGCAGTTAACACCGGGGAGCTGTTTTTT
CDR3aa: CASSLVVAVNTGELFF

abundance: NA
v_gene: TRBV3-1/TRBV3-2
d_gene: TRBD1
j_gene: TRBJ1-4
CDR3nt: TGTGCCAGCAGCCCTATAGAAGGGACAGGGGGGAATGAAAAACTGTTTTTT
CDR3aa: CASSPIEGTGGNEKLFF

abundance: NA
v_gene: TRBV5-6
d_gene: NA
j_gene: TRBJ1-2
CDR3nt: TGTGCCAGCAGCCCACAGGCGGTCTATGGCTACACCTTC
CDR3aa: CASSPQAVYGYTF

abundance: NA
v_gene: TRBV30
d_gene: NA
j_gene: TRBJ2-5
CDR3nt: TGTGCCTGGAGTCCTCCCAGGAGGGGGCAAGAGACCCAGTACTTC
CDR3aa: CAWSPPRRGQETQYF

abundance: few
v_gene: TRBV5-8
d_gene: TRBD1
j_gene: TRBJ1-2
CDR3nt: TGTGCCAGCAGCTTGGACCAGGGGGTGAACTATGGCTACACCTTC
CDR3aa: CASSLDQGVNYGYTF

abundance: NA
v_gene: TRBV6-5
d_gene: NA
j_gene: TRBJ2-1
CDR3nt: TGTGCCAGCAGACCGGGACGTACTCTGTTTGAGCAGTTCTTC
CDR3aa: CASRPGRTLFEQFF

abundance: NA
v_gene: TRBV7-2
d_gene: NA
j_gene: TRBJ2-7
CDR3nt: TGTGCCAGCAGCCTTGGGACCTCAAGCAGGGAGTACTTC
CDR3aa: CASSLGTSSREYF

abundance: NA
v_gene: TRBV23-1
d_gene: NA
j_gene: TRBJ1-5
CDR3nt: TGCGCCAGCAGTCAAGAATTAAGGATTCAGCCCCAGCATTTT
CDR3aa: CASSQELRIQPQHF

abundance: NA
v_gene: TRBV24-1
d_gene: NA
j_gene: TRBJ2-5
CDR3nt: TGTGCCACCAGTGATCCCCGGGAACAGGCTGCGACAACTCGAGAGACCCAGTACTTC
CDR3aa: CATSDPREQAATTRETQYF

abundance: few
v_gene: TRBV5-1
d_gene: TRBD1
j_gene: TRBJ2-7
CDR3nt: TGCGCCAGCAGCACCGGCACTGGGACAGGGTTGTACGAGCAGTACTTC
CDR3aa: CASSTGTGTGLYEQYF

abundance: once
v_gene: TRBV3-1/TRBV3-2
d_gene: NA
j_gene: TRBJ2-5
CDR3nt: TGTGCCAGCAGCCAAGATGGGGGGCCAGGGGACTACCAAGAGACCCAGTACTTC
CDR3aa: CASSQDGGPGDYQETQYF

abundance: NA
v_gene: TRBV18
d_gene: NA
j_gene: TRBJ1-2
CDR3nt: TGTGCCAGCTCACCAGCGGCCGCTTATGCTAACTATGGCTACACCTTC
CDR3aa: CASSPAAAYANYGYTF

abundance: NA
v_gene: TRBV6-2/TRBV6-3
d_gene: NA
j_gene: TRBJ2-7
CDR3nt: TGTGCCAGCAGTTACTCGTCGGTCTCCTACGAGCAGTACTTC
CDR3aa: CASSYSSVSYEQYF

abundance: NA
v_gene: TRBV27
d_gene: NA
j_gene: TRBJ2-3
CDR3nt: TGTGCCAGCCGAACCGGGACTAGCACAGATACGCAGTATTTT
CDR3aa: CASRTGTSTDTQYF

abundance: NA
v_gene: TRBV5-5
d_gene: NA
j_gene: TRBJ2-1
CDR3nt: TGTGCCAGCAGCCTGGAGGGGGGACACAATGAGCAGTTCTTC
CDR3aa: CASSLEGGHNEQFF

abundance: NA
v_gene: TRBV6-2/TRBV6-3
d_gene: TRBD2
j_gene: TRBJ2-3
CDR3nt: TGTGCCAGCAGTTACGGCGGGGGGAAATCTAGCACAGATACGCAGTATTTT
CDR3aa: CASSYGGGKSSTDTQYF

abundance: NA
v_gene: TRBV2
d_gene: TRBD2
j_gene: TRBJ2-1
CDR3nt: TGTGCCAGCAGTGAATTAGCGGGCGATTACAATGAGCAGTTCTTC
CDR3aa: CASSELAGDYNEQFF

abundance: NA
v_gene: TRBV6-5
d_gene: TRBD1
j_gene: TRBJ1-1
CDR3nt: TGTGCCAGCGGACTGGGACAGTTTAACACTGAAGCTTTCTTT
CDR3aa: CASGLGQFNTEAFF

abundance: NA
v_gene: TRBV28
d_gene: NA
j_gene: TRBJ2-7
CDR3nt: TGTGCCAGCAGCACAGCGGGACAGGCCTACGAGCAGTACTTC
CDR3aa: CASSTAGQAYEQYF

abundance: NA
v_gene: TRBV4-1
d_gene: TRBD1
j_gene: TRBJ2-7
CDR3nt: TGCGCCAGCAGCCCTACCCCTGACAGGGGTCCCTACGAGCAGTACTTC
CDR3aa: CASSPTPDRGPYEQYF

abundance: NA
v_gene: TRBV6-5
d_gene: NA
j_gene: TRBJ2-3
CDR3nt: TGTGCCAGCAAAATGGGAGATACGCAGTATTTT
CDR3aa: CASKMGDTQYF

abundance: NA
v_gene: TRBV18
d_gene: NA
j_gene: TRBJ2-1
CDR3nt: TGTGCCAGCTCACCACGGGGGCTGGGACCAATCTACAATGAGCAGTTCTTC
CDR3aa: CASSPRGLGPIYNEQFF

abundance: once
v_gene: TRBV11-2
d_gene: NA
j_gene: TRBJ1-1
CDR3nt: TGTGCCAGCAGCTTTCAGGGGTCGGTGACTGAAGCTTTCTTT
CDR3aa: CASSFQGSVTEAFF

abundance: NA
v_gene: TRBV7-8
d_gene: TRBD2
j_gene: TRBJ2-7
CDR3nt: TGTGCCAGCAGCTTAGCGGGACTAGATTACGAGCAGTACTTC
CDR3aa: CASSLAGLDYEQYF